This TCR beta chain was retrieved from a study of T-cell memory formation after mild COVID-19. Looking at the study overall: Clusters were largely donor specific.

Study results and limitations: The study found balanced CD4/CD8 in clones contracting day 15 to 85 and a CD4+ lean in later expanders. The pre-infection memory compartment contained some responding clones, suggesting cross-reactive memory joined. Mainly CM and EM harbored the contracting CD4+ clones; mainly EMRA harbored the CD8+ ones.

In regard to this clonotype: The antigen is not known.

TCRdb called the 5' RACE reads again in MiXCR, with one record for every CDR3 protein. The sample carries approximately 390,000 distinct CDR3 sequences, more than 15% recorded once. The TCR comes from a man younger than 35 who had mild COVID-19 (a few samples of this study predate the infection). Cell type and time point are not known. The sample consisted of PBMCs or a T cell subset sorted from them (not recorded which).

DNA of the CDR3: TGTGCCAGCAGTTCCCGATTGAATGAGCAGTTCTTC. As protein: CASSSRLNEQFF. The V gene is TRBV12-3 or TRBV12-4, the J gene TRBJ2-1, with D hard to call. V was cut by 4 bases and J by 7 bases, with 8 bases left in between. This CDR3 has 12 amino acids.